The 26 T cell receptor beta chains below were found in one sample sequenced in a study of CD8+ T cells in alopecia areata. The sequencing template was cDNA reverse transcribed from extracted RNA. Profiling relied on immunoSEQ multiplex PCR, and the TCRdb table lists in-frame clones only, not all of them. The sample contains some 240,000 clones, about three fifths of which appear only once. As for treatment: oral pan-JAK inhibitor, 5-10 mg twice daily. The material sequenced was CD4+ T cells sorted from blood, taken at week 4, from a patient treated with tofacitinib. The receptors originated from a human donor with alopecia areata.

A few counts support this clone. This chain joins TRBV19 and TRBJ1-5; 12 nucleotides align to TRBD1. This CDR3 spans 17 amino acids. The germline V gene encodes CDR1 LNHDA and CDR2 SQIVND (reference sequence). After removal of 4 bases from V and 7 bases from J, the junction contained 11 bases not matched to a gene. The CDR3 DNA follows: TGTGCCAGTAGTACCCCTCCCGGGACAGGGGGCCAGCAGCCCCAGCATTTT. This translates into CASSTPPGTGGQQPQHF.

The CDR3 DNA reads as TGTGCCAGCAGCCGGGCCCCGGGTCTTCCTGGGGCCAACGTCCTGACTTTC. It specifies CASSRAPGLPGANVLTF. The chain combines TRBV7-2 with TRBJ2-6, with D hard to call. The CDR3 totals 17 residues. The germline gives CDR1 SGHTA, CDR2 FQGNSA. V was clipped by 5 bases and J by 2 bases, with 16 bases between them.

The V gene is TRBV5-1, the J gene TRBJ1-1; D remains ambiguous. The CDR3 totals 13 residues. The ends were cut back, 2 bases at V and 1 base at J, with 6 bases in the middle. Germline V gene data show CDR1 as SGHRS and CDR2 as YFSETQ. The CDR3 DNA reads as TGCGCCAGCAGCTTCCAAGAGAACACTGAAGCTTTCTTT. Amino acids: CASSFQENTEAFF.

The V and J genes are TRBV30 and TRBJ1-5; the D gene is possibly TRBD1 (5 bases). The CDR3 is 14 residues long. Germline-derived CDR1 and CDR2 are GTSNPN and SVGIG (reference sequence). Between the trimmed V and J ends, which lost 0 bases and 2 bases, there was a span of 8 bases. The CDR3 reads CAWSVRGRNQPQHF. As DNA, the CDR3 is TGTGCCTGGAGTGTACGGGGACGCAATCAGCCCCAGCATTTT.

This sequence joins TRBV27 and TRBJ2-6, with a weak D call TRBD1 (5 bases). Germline CDR1 is MNHEY and CDR2 is SMNVEV (reference sequence). The ends were cut back, 3 bases at V and 0 bases at J, with 12 bases in the middle. The CDR3 is made up of 17 amino acids. In nucleotides, the CDR3 is TGTGCCAGCAGTTTCCAGGGTTTCCCCTCTGGGGCCAACGTCCTGACTTTC. This encodes CASSFQGFPSGANVLTF. The full variable domain, in which reference TRBV27 and TRBJ2-6 provide the parts outside the CDR3, is EAQVTQNPRYLITVTGKKLTVTCSQNMNHEYMSWYRQDPGLGLRQIYYSMNVEVTDKGDVPEGYKVSRKEKRNFPLILESPSPNQTSLYFCASSFQGFPSGANVLTFGAGSRLTVL.

This chain uses TRBV2 with TRBJ2-7, with no clear D. The V end lost 2 bases, the J end lost 4 bases, and 12 bases lay between the germline ends. From germline, CDR1 is SNHLY and CDR2 FYNNEI. The CDR3 runs to 14 residues. CDR3 region: CASSESAVSYEQYF. DNA of the CDR3: TGTGCCAGCAGTGAATCCGCAGTCTCGTACGAGCAGTACTTC.

This rearrangement joins TRBV30 to TRBJ2-2; TRBD2 is a possible D gene (5 bases). The germline V gene has CDR1 GTSNPN and CDR2 SVGIG (reference sequence). This CDR3 spans 16 amino acids. V was trimmed by 3 bases and J by 5 bases, leaving 19 bases between them. The CDR3: CAWSPRTVTRTGELFF. The CDR3 region has the DNA TGTGCCTGGAGCCCCAGGACCGTCACTAGAACCGGGGAGCTGTTTTTT.

Points on this clone: This sample includes further DNA sequences coding for the same CDR3. The chain carries TRBV6-1 and TRBJ1-5; D gene ambiguous. The CDR3 spans 13 residues. In germline, CDR1 is MNHNS, CDR2 SASEGT. Trimming left V 2 bases short and J 4 bases short, with 6 bases between. DNA for the CDR3: TGTGCCAGCAGTGAACTGGGGAATCAGCCCCAGCATTTT. This translates into CASSELGNQPQHF.

This clone was picked up a small number of times. This chain connects TRBV27 to TRBJ1-1; D is perhaps TRBD1 (5 bases). Germline values: CDR1 MNHEY, CDR2 SMNVEV (reference sequence). The length of the CDR3 is 14 residues. Trimming left V 0 bases short and J 4 bases short, with 9 bases between. CDR3 amino acids: CASSLSGLLTEAFF. In DNA form, the CDR3 reads TGTGCCAGCAGTTTATCGGGACTACTCACTGAAGCTTTCTTT.

V gene TRBV13 combines with J gene TRBJ2-7, with D unresolved. Germline V gene lookup returns CDR1 PRHDT and CDR2 FYEKMQ (reference sequence). Trimming removed 5 bases from V and 1 base from J, with 12 bases in between. This CDR3 comprises 14 residues. CDR3 region: CASSRHGVSYEQYF. The CDR3 nucleotides read TGTGCCAGCAGCCGCCATGGGGTTTCCTACGAGCAGTACTTC.

J is TRBJ2-5 and V is TRBV14; the match to TRBD2 covers 8 bases. This CDR3 has 14 residues. The junction had 5 bases not matched to a gene; V was cut back by 4 bases and J by 4 bases. CDR1 is SGHDN and CDR2 is FVKESK in the germline V gene. The CDR3 protein is CASSPRGGVETQYF. CDR3 nucleotides: TGTGCCAGCAGCCCTCGGGGGGGCGTAGAGACCCAGTACTTC.

This clone appeared a few times. This chain joins TRBV7-9 and TRBJ1-1; TRBD1 is a possible D gene (6 bases). The V and J ends lost 2 bases and 7 bases respectively, with 8 bases between them. This CDR3 has 12 residues. CDR1 is SEHNR and CDR2 is FQNEAQ in the germline V gene (reference sequence). CDR3 protein: CASSLRTDEAFF. CDR3 bases: TGTGCCAGCAGCTTACGGACAGATGAAGCTTTCTTT. The variable domain in full, with the rest retrieved from reference TRBV7-9 and TRBJ1-1, is DTGVSQNPRHKITKRGQNVTFRCDPISEHNRLYWYRQTLGQGPEFLTYFQNEAQLEKSRLLSDRFSAERPKGSFSTLEIQRTEQGDSAMYLCASSLRTDEAFFGQGTRLTVV.

The V call is TRBV9, the J call TRBJ2-3; D remains ambiguous. Trimming removed 2 bases at V and 2 bases at J, with 6 bases between. Per the germline V gene, CDR1 is SGDLS and CDR2 is YYNGEE. The CDR3 is made up of 13 amino acids. CDR3 sequence reads: CASSVAFTDTQYF. DNA of the CDR3: TGTGCCAGCAGCGTGGCTTTCACAGATACGCAGTATTTT.

With respect to this clone: Distinct nucleotide sequences in the sample also encode this CDR3. The chain links TRBV29-1 to TRBJ1-5, with D tentatively TRBD1 (5 bases). Germline CDR1 and CDR2: SQVTM and ANQGSEA. The CDR3 length is 13 residues. The ends were cut back, 4 bases at V and 4 bases at J, with 11 bases in the middle. CDR3 nucleotides: TGCAGCGTTGGGGCGGGGCTGAATCAGCCCCAGCATTTT. It encodes CSVGAGLNQPQHF.

This sequence joins TRBV13 and TRBJ1-1; D call uncertain. This CDR3 region has 11 residues. Germline values: CDR1 PRHDT, CDR2 FYEKMQ (reference sequence). Trimming shortened V by 5 bases and J by 11 bases, and 12 bases separated the two germline ends. CDR3 protein: CASSLRQRAFF. The DNA for the CDR3 is TGTGCCAGCAGCCTAAGACAAAGGGCTTTCTTT.

CDR3 nucleotides: TGTGCCAGCAGCTTCAACAGGGAAGGCTACACCTTC. Translating it yields CASSFNREGYTF. The J gene is TRBJ1-2, the V gene TRBV7-9, with D tentatively TRBD1 (6 bases). CDR1 and CDR2 (germline): SEHNR, FQNEAQ (reference sequence). V lost 3 bases and J 8 bases, leaving 10 bases between the germline ends. The CDR3 runs 12 residues.

This clone was recorded a few times. This sequence joins TRBV29-1 and TRBJ2-2; possibly TRBD1 or TRBD2 for D (5 bases each). The germline V gene has CDR1 SQVTM and CDR2 ANQGSEA. The CDR3 runs to 13 residues. This CDR3 is CSASGRLTGELFF. Here the CDR3 DNA reads TGCAGTGCCTCGGGACGCCTTACCGGGGAGCTGTTTTTT.

V usage is TRBV2 and J usage is TRBJ2-1; tentative D call: TRBD1 (6 bases). V gave up 4 bases and J gave up 4 bases, with 8 bases separating them. Germline V gene lookup returns CDR1 SNHLY and CDR2 FYNNEI. This CDR3 spans 13 amino acids. This chain's CDR3 is CASSGQGYNEQFF. The CDR3 coding sequence is TGTGCCAGCAGTGGTCAGGGGTACAATGAGCAGTTCTTC. Full variable domain (outside the CDR3, taken from reference TRBV2 and TRBJ2-1): EPEVTQTPSHQVTQMGQEVILRCVPISNHLYFYWYRQILGQKVEFLVSFYNNEISEKSEIFDDQFSVERPDGSNFTLKIRSTKLEDSAMYFCASSGQGYNEQFFGPGTRLTVL.

This chain links TRBV27 with TRBJ2-5; 8 nucleotides line up with TRBD1. This CDR3 is built from 13 residues. V lost 4 bases to trimming and J lost 3 bases; unmatched junction nucleotides: 1. CDR1 is MNHEY and CDR2 is SMNVEV in the germline V gene (reference sequence). The CDR3 region has the DNA TGTGCCAGCAGTTACAGGGGGGAAGAGACCCAGTACTTC. This translates into CASSYRGEETQYF.

This sequence joins TRBV5-1 and TRBJ1-1, with TRBD1 identical over 7 bases. CDR3 length equals 13 residues. Germline V lookup: CDR1 SGHRS, CDR2 YFSETQ. V shed 1 base and J 4 bases; nucleotides not matched to a gene: 1. The CDR3 sequence: CASSLTGATEAFF. DNA of the CDR3: TGCGCCAGCAGCTTGACAGGGGCCACTGAAGCTTTCTTT.

The chain employs TRBV12-5 and TRBJ2-7; D not resolved. CDR1 is LGHNT, CDR2 FRNRAP, per germline. Trimming stripped 4 bases from V and 4 bases from J, with 8 bases between. The CDR3 has 12 amino acids. This chain's CDR3 is CASGSRMYEQYF. CDR3 nucleotide sequence: TGTGCTAGTGGTTCCCGAATGTACGAGCAGTACTTC.

This clone was detected only a few times. This chain joins TRBV19 and TRBJ2-4, with no clear D. V was clipped by 3 bases and J by 6 bases, with 12 bases between them. Germline CDR1 reads LNHDA; CDR2 reads SQIVND (reference sequence). The CDR3 loop spans 14 amino acids. Written as DNA, the CDR3 is TGTGCCAGTAGTATTAAATCAGCTTTAAACATTCAGTACTTC. Its translation: CASSIKSALNIQYF. The complete variable domain, with remaining parts taken from reference TRBV19 and TRBJ2-4, reads DGGITQSPKYLFRKEGQNVTLSCEQNLNHDAMYWYRQDPGQGLRLIYYSQIVNDFQKGDIAEGYSVSREKKESFPLTVTSAQKNPTAFYLCASSIKSALNIQYFGAGTRLSVL.

V is TRBV6-5 and J is TRBJ1-1; D uncertain. The V end lost 4 bases, the J end lost 3 bases, and 6 bases lay between the germline ends. The CDR3 contains 12 residues. In germline, CDR1 is MNHEY, CDR2 SVGAGI. Here the CDR3 reads CASSSRHTEAFF. CDR3 nucleotides: TGTGCCAGCAGTTCTCGGCACACTGAAGCTTTCTTT.

The V and J genes are TRBV15 and TRBJ2-5; maybe TRBD1 (5 bases). V lost 1 base and J 5 bases, leaving 14 bases between the germline ends. The CDR3 totals 15 residues. The germline V gene has CDR1 LNHNV and CDR2 YYDKDF (reference sequence). CDR3 sequence: CATSRGRQHEETQYF. The CDR3 region has the DNA TGTGCCACCAGCAGAGGGAGACAGCACGAGGAGACCCAGTACTTC.

The gene calls are TRBV5-1 and TRBJ2-5; 13 bases fit TRBD2. Germline-derived CDR1 and CDR2 are SGHRS and YFSETQ. J gave up 1 base and V 4 bases, and 4 bases lay outside the gene matches. This CDR3 is built from 16 residues. CDR3 amino acids: CASSTGLAGAQETQYF. CDR3 nucleotide sequence: TGCGCCAGCAGCACCGGACTAGCGGGGGCCCAAGAGACCCAGTACTTC.

The chain links TRBV27 to TRBJ1-4; D perhaps matches TRBD1 (5 bases). The CDR3 sequence is 12 residues long. The germline V gene encodes CDR1 MNHEY and CDR2 SMNVEV (reference sequence). Trimming removed 8 bases from V and 5 bases from J, with 9 bases in between. CDR3 residues: CASGRDNEKLFF. As DNA, the CDR3 is TGTGCCAGCGGGCGGGACAATGAAAAACTGTTTTTT.